This TCR beta chain was captured by sequencing in a study of blood T cell repertoires in COVID-19. For the study at large: Collection of acute and convalescent COVID-19 samples took place in the United States, Italy and Spain. In each case, the material was cDNA or gDNA derived from T cells, B-cell-depleted T cells, or PBMCs.

As originally analysed: For nucleated cells, counts were estimated from reference gene primer amplification. Clones were sequenced by immunoSEQ multiplex PCR, and TCRdb holds only the in-frame ones, with some missing. The V and J calls and clone size come from that table; D and trimming were worked out from the DNA. In the table there are 300,000 to 350,000 clones, roughly 88% of which are singletons. Cohort 3 donors were reported recovered after two negative PCRs, clearance, or symptom resolution. This receptor was obtained from a man younger than 45 who had recovered from COVID-19. Sequenced material: PBMCs or T cells enriched from blood (not recorded which).

CDR3 coding DNA: TGTGCCAGCAGTTACCGGGACACCGCTGGGGCCAACGTCCTGACTTTC. Translation gives CASSYRDTAGANVLTF. V and J are TRBV6-5 and TRBJ2-6, with D possibly being TRBD1 (6 bases). The length of the CDR3 is 16 residues. Per the germline V gene, CDR1 is MNHEY and CDR2 is SVGAGI. Trimming pared 2 bases from V and 2 bases from J, leaving 10 bases between.